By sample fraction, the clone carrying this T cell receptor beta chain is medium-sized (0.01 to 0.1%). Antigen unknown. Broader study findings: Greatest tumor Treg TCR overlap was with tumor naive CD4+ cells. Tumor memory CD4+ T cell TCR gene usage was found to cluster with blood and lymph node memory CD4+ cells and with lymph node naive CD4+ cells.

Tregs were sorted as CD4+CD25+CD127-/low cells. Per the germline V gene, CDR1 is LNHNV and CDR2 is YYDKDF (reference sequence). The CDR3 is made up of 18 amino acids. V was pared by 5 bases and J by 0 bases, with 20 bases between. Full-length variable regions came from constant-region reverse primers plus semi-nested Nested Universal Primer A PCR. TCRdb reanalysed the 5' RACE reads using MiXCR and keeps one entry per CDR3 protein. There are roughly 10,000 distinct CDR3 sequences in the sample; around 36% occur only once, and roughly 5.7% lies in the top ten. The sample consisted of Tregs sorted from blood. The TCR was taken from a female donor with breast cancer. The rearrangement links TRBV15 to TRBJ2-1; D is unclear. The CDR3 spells CATSAERTPPSSYNEQFF. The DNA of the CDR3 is TGTGCCACCAGCGCCGAGAGAACTCCCCCAAGCTCCTACAATGAGCAGTTCTTC.